This TCR beta chain was obtained from a study of T cell repertoires in cytomegalovirus infection. V shed 1 base and J shed 2 bases, with 9 bases lying between them. The CDR3 contains 15 residues. Germline-derived CDR1 and CDR2 are SGHVS and FNYEAQ. As to this clonotype: Its antigen is unidentified.

TCRdb reprocessed the reads with MiXCR, giving one entry per CDR3 protein. The table records some 900,000 distinct CDR3 sequences, about 30% of them present only once. The sample here was cultured CD8+ T cells from PBMCs, taken from culture after CMV antigen stimulation. This clonotype was sampled from a human donor in good health (CMV status not recorded). Some clones in this sample may be carry-over from other donors' samples. The chain uses TRBV7-6 and TRBJ2-1, with D hard to call. CDR3 region: CASSLVSGPYNEQFF. For the CDR3, the DNA is TGTGCCAGCAGCTTAGTGTCCGGGCCCTACAATGAGCAGTTCTTC.